The 32 T cell receptor beta chains given below trace back to one sample, sequenced in a study of blood T cells in healthy people across ages. Primed by a sample-barcoded 5' primer and a J-beta primer mix, a second PCR proceeded for 7 to 11 cycles. TCRdb itself ran the 5' RACE reads through MiXCR, one entry per CDR3 protein. The table lists roughly 1,700,000 distinct CDR3 sequences, 28% of them singletons. Specimen: blood. Receptors originate from a woman in her twenties or thirties in good health.

V gene TRBV20-1 combines with J gene TRBJ2-3, with D perhaps matching TRBD2 (5 bases). V was trimmed by 1 base and J by 5 bases, leaving 13 bases between them. The CDR3 has 14 amino acids. The germline V gene has CDR1 DFQATT and CDR2 SNEGSKA (reference sequence). The DNA for the CDR3 is TGCAGTGCTAGAGTTCGAGGGTTCGGAGATACGCAGTATTTT. Protein product: CSARVRGFGDTQYF.

The chain uses TRBV11-2 and TRBJ1-1; 7 bases agree with TRBD1. CDR1 and CDR2 from the germline V gene are SGHAT and FQNNGV. V shed 6 bases and J 3 bases; nucleotides not matched to a gene: 13. The CDR3 spans 16 residues. CDR3 region: CASSQRGDSQDTEAFF. DNA for the CDR3: TGTGCCAGCAGTCAAAGGGGGGACAGTCAAGACACTGAAGCTTTCTTT. The full variable domain, with the rest looked up from reference TRBV11-2 and TRBJ1-1, is EAGVAQSPRYKIIEKRQSVAFWCNPISGHATLYWYQQILGQGPKLLIQFQNNGVVDDSQLPKDRFSAERLKGVDSTLKIQPAKLEDSAVYLCASSQRGDSQDTEAFFGQGTRLTVV.

This clonotype was counted many times. V is TRBV20-1 and J is TRBJ2-7; perhaps TRBD1 as D (5 bases). Germline lookup yields CDR1 DFQATT and CDR2 SNEGSKA (reference sequence). V lost 1 base to trimming and J lost 4 bases, with 11 bases between them. The CDR3 is made up of 13 amino acids. CDR3 protein: CSARGTQGYEQYF. DNA for the CDR3: TGCAGTGCTAGAGGCACCCAGGGTTACGAGCAGTACTTC.

The table lists this clonotype with many counts. The gene calls are TRBV3-1 and TRBJ1-2; the match to TRBD1 covers 7 bases. The germline CDR1 and CDR2 sequences are LGHDT and YNNKEL (reference sequence). Germline trimming cut 4 bases from V and 6 bases from J; bases unmatched to any gene: 8. The CDR3 extends over 14 amino acids. The CDR3 sequence: CASSPTGVRDGYTF. DNA for the CDR3: TGTGCCAGCAGCCCCACAGGGGTAAGGGATGGCTACACCTTC. Full variable domain (outside the CDR3, taken from reference TRBV3-1 and TRBJ1-2): DTAVSQTPKYLVTQMGNDKSIKCEQNLGHDTMYWYKQDSKKFLKIMFSYNNKELIINETVPNRFSPKSPDKAHLNLHINSLELGDSAVYFCASSPTGVRDGYTFGSGTRLTVV.

As for this clonotype: A much larger clonotype is one base distant, so this may be a read error. The rearrangement joins TRBV20-1 to TRBJ2-1, with 10 positions matching TRBD2. The CDR3 consists of 14 residues. From germline, CDR1 is DFQATT and CDR2 SNEGSKA (reference sequence). The DNA of the CDR3 is TGCAATGCTTGGACTAGCGGATTATACAATGAGCAGTTCTTC. Translation: CNAWTSGLYNEQFF.

V is TRBV11-2 and J is TRBJ2-1; D remains ambiguous. Germline CDR1 and CDR2: SGHAT and FQNNGV. The CDR3 is 13 residues long. Trimming took 3 bases from V and 4 from J, leaving 7 bases between them. CDR3 bases: TGTGCCAGCAGCTTCCAGGTTTACAATGAGCAGTTCTTC. Translating gives CASSFQVYNEQFF.

This rearrangement joins TRBV6-6 to TRBJ2-7; tentatively, D is TRBD1 (5 bases). V lost 7 bases to trimming and J lost 6 bases, with 13 bases between them. The CDR3 covers 12 residues. CDR1 and CDR2 from the germline V gene are MNHNY and SVGAGI (reference sequence). The CDR3 protein is CASTEPQGEQYF. CDR3 DNA sequence: TGTGCCAGCACTGAACCTCAGGGCGAGCAGTACTTC.

V is TRBV5-1 and J is TRBJ2-5, with TRBD1 identical over 7 bases. The V and J ends lost 4 bases and 2 bases, in that order; junction bases with no gene match: 8. Per germline, CDR1 SGHRS and CDR2 YFSETQ. This CDR3 region has 15 residues. CDR3 DNA: TGCGCCAGCAGCCCGGAACCGGGACAGCAAGAGACCCAGTACTTC. It encodes CASSPEPGQQETQYF.

The rearrangement joins TRBV12-3 or TRBV12-4 to TRBJ1-2; D uncertain. This CDR3 comprises 12 residues. Trimming removed 6 bases from V and 5 bases from J, with 10 bases in between. CDR3 coding DNA: TGTGCCAGCAGCCCTTTCCAATATGGCTACACCTTC. This codes for CASSPFQYGYTF.

This clonotype was recorded a few times. The V and J genes are TRBV28 and TRBJ2-7; D uncertain. The germline V and J ends were trimmed by 1 base and 2 bases, with 12 bases remaining between them. CDR1 and CDR2 from the germline V gene are MDHEN and SYDVKM. This CDR3 region has 15 residues. CDR3 amino acids: CASSLSVGKPYEQYF. The CDR3 DNA reads as TGTGCCAGCAGTTTATCCGTAGGCAAACCCTACGAGCAGTACTTC.

As concerns this clonotype: An end of the junction differs from the germline gene, which may be a read error. The chain links TRBV18 to TRBJ2-1; tentative D call: TRBD2 (6 bases). The CDR3 spans 11 residues. Germline CDR1 reads KGHSH; CDR2 reads LQKENI. The CDR3 here is CASSRGGERFF. The DNA of the CDR3 is TGTGCCAGCTCAAGGGGAGGCGAGCGGTTCTTC.

On this clonotype itself: A much larger clone lies one base from this, so it may be a read error. The genes are TRBV10-3 and TRBJ2-1; D gene ambiguous. The J call may be faulty, since TRBJ2-7 better matches the DNA end. Looked up from germline, CDR1 is ENHRY and CDR2 is SYGVKD. The CDR3 is 16 residues long. The CDR3 DNA follows: TGTGCCATCAGTGAGTCAACACGGAGCTCCTACAATGAGCAGTACTTC. Its translation: CAISESTRSSYNEQYF.

For this clonotype: At one end the junction does not follow the germline gene, possibly because of a read error. The chain links TRBV6-5 to TRBJ2-7; 7 nucleotides match TRBD1. CDR1 and CDR2 from the germline V gene are MNHEY and SVGAGI. The length of the CDR3 is 15 residues. This CDR3 is CAGSTGRDSFYEQYF. As DNA, the CDR3 is TGTGCCGGCAGTACAGGCCGGGACAGCTTCTACGAGCAGTACTTC.

The rearrangement links TRBV4-2 to TRBJ1-2; D uncertain. Germline V gene lookup returns CDR1 LGHNA and CDR2 YNFKEQ. The CDR3 is 15 residues long. Trimming removed 7 bases from V and 4 bases from J, with 19 bases in between. Here the CDR3 DNA reads TGTGCCAGCACCCCTAAGGGCGGTTCGGGCTATGGCTACACCTTC. Translating it yields CASTPKGGSGYGYTF.

This clonotype was seen more than once but under ten times. The rearrangement links TRBV5-6 to TRBJ2-5; D not certain. Germline CDR1 reads SGHDT; CDR2 reads YYEEEE. Trimming took off 2 bases at V and 0 bases at J, with 8 bases between the two ends. CDR3 length: 14 residues. This CDR3 reads CASSFPADQETQYF. The DNA of the CDR3 is TGTGCCAGCAGCTTCCCGGCGGACCAAGAGACCCAGTACTTC.

V gene TRBV5-1 combines with J gene TRBJ1-3; no clear D. The length of the CDR3 is 18 residues. Germline V CDR1 and CDR2: SGHRS, YFSETQ. V dropped 3 bases and J dropped 3 bases, with 22 bases sitting between them. The CDR3 nucleotides read TGCGCCAGCAGCTATGAGTCGGCGGCTAGCGGTAGTGGAAACACCATATATTTT. Protein product: CASSYESAASGSGNTIYF.

This clonotype was seen a few times. An end of the junction does not agree with germline; a read error may underlie this. The rearrangement links TRBV7-9 to TRBJ2-1; 9 positions agree with TRBD1. This CDR3 is 14 amino acids long. CDR1 and CDR2 (germline): SEHNR, FQNEAQ (reference sequence). In DNA form, the CDR3 reads TGTGCCATCAGCTTTGGGACAGGGTACAATGAGCAGTTCTTC. It encodes CAISFGTGYNEQFF.

The chain carries TRBV20-1 and TRBJ2-5; 11 bases match TRBD2. Trimming removed 6 bases from V and 5 bases from J; junction bases left unmatched: 14. CDR3 length: 16 amino acids. Per the germline V gene, CDR1 is DFQATT and CDR2 is SNEGSKA (reference sequence). The CDR3 sequence is CSAPSRFLAGGETQYF. The DNA for the CDR3 is TGCAGTGCCCCCTCTCGTTTCCTAGCGGGAGGTGAGACCCAGTACTTC.

This clonotype was counted a few times. One junction end does not reproduce the germline sequence, and a read error may be involved. This chain joins TRBV7-9 and TRBJ2-5; 7 bases map to TRBD2. The CDR3 spans 19 residues. Germline V CDR1 and CDR2: SEHNR, FQNEAQ (reference sequence). The CDR3 protein is CARSPGGSGRNESQETQYF. The CDR3 DNA follows: TGTGCCCGCAGCCCCGGGGGTAGCGGGCGCAACGAATCCCAAGAGACCCAGTACTTC.

This clonotype was detected only once. This rearrangement joins TRBV30 to TRBJ2-3, with 7 bases fitting TRBD2. V was clipped by 5 bases and J by 6 bases; unmatched bases: 2. Germline V lookup: CDR1 GTSNPN, CDR2 SVGIG (reference sequence). This CDR3 is 11 amino acids long. The CDR3 loop reads CAWAAGDTQYF. The CDR3 nucleotides are TGTGCCTGGGCAGCGGGGGATACGCAGTATTTT. Supplemented by reference TRBV30 and TRBJ2-3, the full variable domain reads SQTIHQWPATLVQPVGSPLSLECTVEGTSNPNLYWYRQAAGRGLQLLFYSVGIGQISSEVPQNLSASRPQDRQFILSSKKLLLSDSGFYLCAWAAGDTQYFGPGTRLTVL.

This chain links TRBV7-9 with TRBJ2-1; D is perhaps TRBD1 or TRBD2 (5 bases each). The CDR3 loop spans 14 amino acids. V was cut by 5 bases and J by 8 bases, with 16 bases left in between. CDR1 is SEHNR, CDR2 FQNEAQ, per germline (reference sequence). CDR3 DNA sequence: TGTGCCAGCAGCCCAACCGGGACGCCGGATGAGCAGTTCTTC. This encodes CASSPTGTPDEQFF.

There are a few counts of this clonotype. CDR3 region: CASSQEAPASGGGTDTQYF. The CDR3 nucleotides are TGCGCCAGCAGCCAAGAAGCCCCCGCTAGCGGGGGGGGCACAGATACGCAGTATTTT. This sequence joins TRBV4-3 and TRBJ2-3, with 12 bases lining up with TRBD2. The CDR3 contains 19 residues. Per germline, CDR1 LGHNA and CDR2 YSLEER. V was pared by 0 bases and J by 1 base, with 8 bases of the junction left unmatched.

The V call is TRBV5-1, the J call TRBJ2-1, with D hard to call. The CDR3 runs to 14 residues. Germline loops: CDR1 SGHRS, CDR2 YFSETQ. Trimming took 0 bases from V and 8 from J, leaving 12 bases between them. CDR3 region: CASSLAEGKYEQFF. For the CDR3, the DNA is TGCGCCAGCAGCTTGGCCGAAGGGAAATATGAGCAGTTCTTC.

This sequence joins TRBV20-1 and TRBJ2-5; TRBD2 matches at 10 bases. V shed 7 bases, J shed 1 base, and the junction held 18 bases outside the gene matches. Looked up from germline, CDR1 is DFQATT and CDR2 is SNEGSKA (reference sequence). There are 18 residues in the CDR3. CDR3 bases: TGCAGTGTCCACGCCGGGGCAGGAGCGGGAGGGTCCCAAGAGACCCAGTACTTC. As protein: CSVHAGAGAGGSQETQYF.

Ten or more counts support this clonotype. V usage is TRBV5-5 and J usage is TRBJ2-1; 11 bases align to TRBD2. Germline V gene lookup returns CDR1 SGHKS and CDR2 YYEKEE (reference sequence). The CDR3 length is 16 residues. The V gene end was trimmed by 4 bases and the J gene end by 2 bases; junction bases not matched to a gene: 5. DNA of the CDR3: TGTGCCAGCAGCGGGACTAGCGGCAGCCCCTACAATGAGCAGTTCTTC. Translated, it gives CASSGTSGSPYNEQFF.

The V call is TRBV3-1, the J call TRBJ2-7; 7 nucleotides align to TRBD2. This CDR3 contains 14 residues. V dropped 5 bases and J dropped 2; count of bases not matched to a gene: 6. Per the germline V gene, CDR1 is LGHDT and CDR2 is YNNKEL (reference sequence). This CDR3 is CASSRSGDPYEQYF. DNA of the CDR3: TGTGCCAGCAGCAGGAGCGGGGACCCCTACGAGCAGTACTTC.

This clonotype has a count of ten or more. The chain has TRBV12-3 or TRBV12-4 and TRBJ2-5; D is unclear. The CDR3 loop spans 13 amino acids. V was shortened by 5 bases and J by 2 bases, with 9 bases between the two germline ends. DNA of the CDR3: TGTGCCAGCAGTAATGGACCACAAGAGACCCAGTACTTC. It encodes CASSNGPQETQYF.

This clonotype was observed at least ten times. The chain uses TRBV11-2 and TRBJ2-7; the match to TRBD1 covers 7 bases. CDR3 length equals 16 residues. Germline lookup yields CDR1 SGHAT and CDR2 FQNNGV. Unmatched junction bases numbered 9, after V lost 1 base and J lost 3 bases. CDR3: CASSLGVTGASYEQYF. CDR3 DNA: TGTGCCAGCAGCTTAGGAGTCACAGGGGCGAGCTACGAGCAGTACTTC. Using reference TRBV11-2 and TRBJ2-7 for the parts outside the CDR3, the full variable domain is EAGVAQSPRYKIIEKRQSVAFWCNPISGHATLYWYQQILGQGPKLLIQFQNNGVVDDSQLPKDRFSAERLKGVDSTLKIQPAKLEDSAVYLCASSLGVTGASYEQYFGPGTRLTVT.

Worth noting for this clonotype: A much larger clone is a single base away; this may be a read error. This rearrangement joins TRBV18 to TRBJ2-5; no firm D call. The CDR3 contains 14 residues. CDR1 KGHSH and CDR2 LQKENI come from the germline V gene. The CDR3, as DNA: TGTGCCGGCTCACCACGTTCCAACCAAGAGACCCAGTACTTC. Translation gives CAGSPRSNQETQYF.

This clonotype has a handful of counts. V gene TRBV29-1 combines with J gene TRBJ1-2; no reliable D call. The CDR3 runs to 15 residues. V lost 3 bases to trimming and J lost 2 bases, with 16 bases between them. The germline V gene has CDR1 SQVTM and CDR2 ANQGSEA. The CDR3 DNA is TGCAGCGTTGATAGGGTTGTCGGCAGGAACTATGGCTACACCTTC. Encoded protein: CSVDRVVGRNYGYTF. Full variable domain (rest looked up from reference TRBV29-1 and TRBJ1-2): SAVISQKPSRDICQRGTSLTIQCQVDSQVTMMFWYRQQPGQSLTLIATANQGSEATYESGFVIDKFPISRPNLTFSTLTVSNMSPEDSSIYLCSVDRVVGRNYGYTFGSGTRLTVV.

In regard to this clonotype: This may come from a read error, since a much larger clone is one base off. The CDR3 here is CVSSLARNSRETQYF. The CDR3 bases are TGTGTCAGCAGCTTAGCGCGCAATTCACGAGAGACCCAGTACTTC. The rearrangement joins TRBV7-2 to TRBJ2-7, with D tentatively TRBD2 (5 bases). The J call may be wrong; the DNA end is better matched by TRBJ2-5. Germline V gives CDR1 SGHTA, CDR2 FQGNSA. CDR3 size: 15 residues.

The chain couples TRBV6-5 to TRBJ2-1, with TRBD2 matching over 7 bases. Unmatched junction bases numbered 7, after V lost 0 bases and J lost 2 bases. Germline V gene sequence: CDR1 MNHEY, CDR2 SVGAGI. This CDR3 comprises 17 residues. CDR3 amino acids: CASSYSMGLQAYNEQFF. In DNA, the CDR3 is TGTGCCAGCAGTTACTCGATGGGACTACAGGCCTACAATGAGCAGTTCTTC.